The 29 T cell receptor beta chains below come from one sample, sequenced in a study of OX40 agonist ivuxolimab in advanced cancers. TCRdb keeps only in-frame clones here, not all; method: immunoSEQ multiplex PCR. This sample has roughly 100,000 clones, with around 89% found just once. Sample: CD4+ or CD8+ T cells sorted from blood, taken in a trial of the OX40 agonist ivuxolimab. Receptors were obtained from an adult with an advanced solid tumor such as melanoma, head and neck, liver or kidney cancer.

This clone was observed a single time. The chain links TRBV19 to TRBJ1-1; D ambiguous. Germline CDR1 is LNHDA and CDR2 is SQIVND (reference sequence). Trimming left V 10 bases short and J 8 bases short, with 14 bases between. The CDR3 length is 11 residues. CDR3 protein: CATMVYREAFF. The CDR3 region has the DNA TGTGCCACCATGGTCTACAGAGAAGCTTTCTTT.

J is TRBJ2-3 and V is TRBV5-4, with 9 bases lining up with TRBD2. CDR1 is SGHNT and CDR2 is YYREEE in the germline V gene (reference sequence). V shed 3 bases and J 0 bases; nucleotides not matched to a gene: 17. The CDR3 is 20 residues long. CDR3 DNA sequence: TGTGCCAGCAGCTCCCGGGGTGTTAGCGGGAGACTAACTAGCACAGATACGCAGTATTTT. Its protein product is CASSSRGVSGRLTSTDTQYF.

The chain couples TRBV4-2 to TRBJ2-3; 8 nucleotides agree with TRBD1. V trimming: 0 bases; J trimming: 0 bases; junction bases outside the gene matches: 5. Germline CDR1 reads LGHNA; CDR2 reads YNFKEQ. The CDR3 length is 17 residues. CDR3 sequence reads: CASSQDGQGQSTDTQYF. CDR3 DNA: TGTGCCAGCAGCCAAGATGGACAGGGTCAGAGCACAGATACGCAGTATTTT.

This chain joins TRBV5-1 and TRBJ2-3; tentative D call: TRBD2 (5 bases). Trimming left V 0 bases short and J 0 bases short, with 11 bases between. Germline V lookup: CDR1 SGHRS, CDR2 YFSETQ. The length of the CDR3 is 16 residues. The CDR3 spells CASSLGADSSTDTQYF. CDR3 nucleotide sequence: TGCGCCAGCAGCTTGGGAGCGGACTCTAGCACAGATACGCAGTATTTT.

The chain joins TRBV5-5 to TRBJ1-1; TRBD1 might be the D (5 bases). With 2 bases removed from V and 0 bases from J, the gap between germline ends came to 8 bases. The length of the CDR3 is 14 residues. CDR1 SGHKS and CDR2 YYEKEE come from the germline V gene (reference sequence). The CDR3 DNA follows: TGTGCCAGCAGCTTCCGGGGGATGAACACTGAAGCTTTCTTT. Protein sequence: CASSFRGMNTEAFF.

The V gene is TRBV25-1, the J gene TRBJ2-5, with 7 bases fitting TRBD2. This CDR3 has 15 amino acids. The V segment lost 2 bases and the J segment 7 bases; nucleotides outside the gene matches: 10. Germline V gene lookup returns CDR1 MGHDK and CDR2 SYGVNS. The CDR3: CASSEGPGLPPTQYF. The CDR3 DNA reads TGTGCCAGCAGTGAAGGTCCGGGACTACCCCCGACCCAGTACTTC.

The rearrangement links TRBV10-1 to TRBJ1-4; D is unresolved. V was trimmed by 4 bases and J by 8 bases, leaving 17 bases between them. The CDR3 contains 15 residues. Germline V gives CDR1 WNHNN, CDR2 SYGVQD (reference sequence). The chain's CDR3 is CASSASPRGAEKLFF. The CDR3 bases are TGCGCCAGCAGTGCCTCACCCCGCGGAGCCGAAAAACTGTTTTTT.

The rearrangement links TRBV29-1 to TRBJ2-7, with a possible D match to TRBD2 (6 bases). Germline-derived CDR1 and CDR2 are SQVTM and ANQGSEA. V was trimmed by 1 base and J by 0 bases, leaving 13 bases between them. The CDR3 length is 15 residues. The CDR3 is CSVEVADVSSYEQYF. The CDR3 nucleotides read TGCAGCGTTGAAGTAGCGGACGTCAGCTCCTACGAGCAGTACTTC.

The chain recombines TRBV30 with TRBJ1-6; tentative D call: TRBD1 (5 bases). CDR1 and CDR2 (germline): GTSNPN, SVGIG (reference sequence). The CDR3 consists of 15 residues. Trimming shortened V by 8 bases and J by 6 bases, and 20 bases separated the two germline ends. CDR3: CAGARGFTGNSPLHF. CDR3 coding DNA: TGTGCCGGGGCGAGGGGCTTCACGGGTAATTCACCCCTCCACTTT.

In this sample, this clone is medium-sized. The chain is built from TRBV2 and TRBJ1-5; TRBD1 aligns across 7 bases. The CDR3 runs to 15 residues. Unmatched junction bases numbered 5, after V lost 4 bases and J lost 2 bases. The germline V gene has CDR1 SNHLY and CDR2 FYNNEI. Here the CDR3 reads CASSGQGVGNQPQHF. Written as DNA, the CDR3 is TGTGCCAGCAGTGGACAGGGTGTGGGCAATCAGCCCCAGCATTTT.

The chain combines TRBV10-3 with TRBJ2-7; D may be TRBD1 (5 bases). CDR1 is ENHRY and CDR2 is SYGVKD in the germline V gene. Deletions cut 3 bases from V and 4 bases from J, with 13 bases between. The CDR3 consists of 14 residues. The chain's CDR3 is CAISELQTDYEQYF. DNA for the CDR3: TGTGCCATCAGTGAACTTCAGACAGATTACGAGCAGTACTTC.

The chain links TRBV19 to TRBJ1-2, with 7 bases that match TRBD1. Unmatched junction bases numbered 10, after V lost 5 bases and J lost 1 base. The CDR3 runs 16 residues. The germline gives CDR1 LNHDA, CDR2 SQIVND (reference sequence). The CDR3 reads CASSPSTAGGNYGYTF. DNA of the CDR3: TGTGCCAGTAGTCCGAGTACTGCAGGGGGTAACTATGGCTACACCTTC.

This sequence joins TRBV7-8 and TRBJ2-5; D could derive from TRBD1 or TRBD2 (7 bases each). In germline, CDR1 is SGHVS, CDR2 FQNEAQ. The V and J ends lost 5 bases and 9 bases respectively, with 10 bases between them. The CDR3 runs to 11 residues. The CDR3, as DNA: TGTGCCAGCAGCCCAGGGGGGGCCCAGTACTTC. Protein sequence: CASSPGGAQYF.

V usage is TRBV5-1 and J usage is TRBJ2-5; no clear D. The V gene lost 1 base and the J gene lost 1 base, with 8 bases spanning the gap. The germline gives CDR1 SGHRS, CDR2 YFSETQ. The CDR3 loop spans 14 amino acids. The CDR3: CASSLHRVQETQYF. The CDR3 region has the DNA TGCGCCAGCAGCTTGCATAGGGTCCAAGAGACCCAGTACTTC. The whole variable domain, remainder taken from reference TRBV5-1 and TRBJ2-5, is KAGVTQTPRYLIKTRGQQVTLSCSPISGHRSVSWYQQTPGQGLQFLFEYFSETQRNKGNFPGRFSGRQFSNSRSEMNVSTLELGDSALYLCASSLHRVQETQYFGPGTRLLVL.

This chain's CDR3 is CASSQQPGQGTNEQFF. The CDR3 nucleotides read TGCGCCAGCAGCCAACAACCGGGACAGGGAACCAATGAGCAGTTCTTC. V is TRBV4-1 and J is TRBJ2-1, with 9 bases that match TRBD1. Unmatched junction bases numbered 8, after V lost 2 bases and J lost 6 bases. CDR1 is MGHRA, CDR2 YSYEKL, per germline. The CDR3 length is 16 residues.

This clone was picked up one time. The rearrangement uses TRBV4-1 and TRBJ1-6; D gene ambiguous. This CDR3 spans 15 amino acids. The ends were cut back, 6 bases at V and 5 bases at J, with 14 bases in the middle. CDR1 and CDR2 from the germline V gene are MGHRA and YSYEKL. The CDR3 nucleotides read TGCGCCAGCAGGGGTTCGGGAGCCCATAATTCACCCCTCCACTTT. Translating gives CASRGSGAHNSPLHF.

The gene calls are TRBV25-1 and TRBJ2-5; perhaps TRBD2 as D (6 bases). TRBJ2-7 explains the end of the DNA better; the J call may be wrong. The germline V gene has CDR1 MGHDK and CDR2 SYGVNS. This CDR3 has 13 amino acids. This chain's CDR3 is CASNPGLGYEQYF. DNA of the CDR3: TGTGCCAGCAATCCGGGACTGGGCTACGAGCAGTACTTC.

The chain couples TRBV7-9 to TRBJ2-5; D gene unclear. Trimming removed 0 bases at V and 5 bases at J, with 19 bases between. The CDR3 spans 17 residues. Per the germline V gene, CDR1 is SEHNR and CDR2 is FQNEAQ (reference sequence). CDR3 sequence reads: CASSLAQNTYTGETQYF. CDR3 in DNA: TGTGCCAGCAGCTTAGCCCAGAACACCTACACCGGGGAGACCCAGTACTTC.

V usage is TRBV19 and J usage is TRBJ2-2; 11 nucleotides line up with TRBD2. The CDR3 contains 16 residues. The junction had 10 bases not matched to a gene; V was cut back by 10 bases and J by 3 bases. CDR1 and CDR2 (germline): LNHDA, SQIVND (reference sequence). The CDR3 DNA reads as TGTGCCACCAACGTAGCGGGAGGGTCCCACACCGGGGAGCTGTTTTTT. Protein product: CATNVAGGSHTGELFF.

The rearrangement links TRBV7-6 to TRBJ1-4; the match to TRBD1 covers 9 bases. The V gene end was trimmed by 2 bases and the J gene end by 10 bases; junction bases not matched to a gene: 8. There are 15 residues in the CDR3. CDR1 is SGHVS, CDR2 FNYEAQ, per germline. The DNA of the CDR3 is TGTGCCAGCAGCTTATTAGGGACAGGGTGGGGAAAACTGTTTTTT. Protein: CASSLLGTGWGKLFF.

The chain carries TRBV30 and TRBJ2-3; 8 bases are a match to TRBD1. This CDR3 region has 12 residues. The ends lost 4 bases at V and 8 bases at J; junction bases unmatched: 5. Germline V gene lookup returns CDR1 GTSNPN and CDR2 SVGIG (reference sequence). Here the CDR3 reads CAWTLDRGTQYF. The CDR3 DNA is TGTGCCTGGACCCTCGACAGGGGTACGCAGTATTTT.

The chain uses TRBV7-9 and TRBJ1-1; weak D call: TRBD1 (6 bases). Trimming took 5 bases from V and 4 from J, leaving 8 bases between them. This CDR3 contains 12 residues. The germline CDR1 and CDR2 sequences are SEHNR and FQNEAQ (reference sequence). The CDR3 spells CASSPGATEAFF. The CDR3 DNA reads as TGTGCCAGCAGCCCAGGGGCCACTGAAGCTTTCTTT.

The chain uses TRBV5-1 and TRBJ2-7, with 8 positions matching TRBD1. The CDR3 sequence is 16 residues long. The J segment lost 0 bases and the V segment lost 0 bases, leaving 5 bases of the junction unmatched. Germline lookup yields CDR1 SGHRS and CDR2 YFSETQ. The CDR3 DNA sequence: TGCGCCAGCAGCTTGGAGGGGACAGGTGCCTCCTACGAGCAGTACTTC. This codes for CASSLEGTGASYEQYF.

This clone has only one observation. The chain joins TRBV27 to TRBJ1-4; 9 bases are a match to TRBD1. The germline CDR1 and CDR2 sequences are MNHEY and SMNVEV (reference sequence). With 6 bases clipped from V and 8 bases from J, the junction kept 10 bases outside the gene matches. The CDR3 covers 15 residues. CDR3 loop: CASSSPGTGQEKLFF. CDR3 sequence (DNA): TGTGCCAGCAGCTCCCCCGGGACAGGGCAAGAAAAACTGTTTTTT. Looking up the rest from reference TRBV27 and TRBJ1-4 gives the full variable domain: EAQVTQNPRYLITVTGKKLTVTCSQNMNHEYMSWYRQDPGLGLRQIYYSMNVEVTDKGDVPEGYKVSRKEKRNFPLILESPSPNQTSLYFCASSSPGTGQEKLFFGSGTQLSVL.

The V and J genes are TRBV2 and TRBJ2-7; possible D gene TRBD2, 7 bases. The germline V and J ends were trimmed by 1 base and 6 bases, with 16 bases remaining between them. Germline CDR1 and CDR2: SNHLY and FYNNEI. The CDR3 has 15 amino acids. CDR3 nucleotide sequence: TGTGCCAGCAGTGAAGTTGGGAGGGGGGGGCTCGAGCAGTACTTC. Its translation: CASSEVGRGGLEQYF.

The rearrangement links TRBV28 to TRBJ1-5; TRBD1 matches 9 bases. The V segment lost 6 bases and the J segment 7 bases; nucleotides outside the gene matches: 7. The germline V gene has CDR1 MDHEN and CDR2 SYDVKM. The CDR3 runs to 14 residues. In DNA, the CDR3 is TGTGCCAGCAGATACAGGGGGCGCAGACAGCCCCAGCATTTT. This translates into CASRYRGRRQPQHF.

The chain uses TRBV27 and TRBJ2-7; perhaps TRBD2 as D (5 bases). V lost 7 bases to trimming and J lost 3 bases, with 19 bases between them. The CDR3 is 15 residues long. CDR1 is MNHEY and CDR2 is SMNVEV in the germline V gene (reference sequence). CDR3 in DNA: TGTGCCAGCAACCCAAGTCAGGACGGAGGCTACGAGCAGTACTTC. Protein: CASNPSQDGGYEQYF.

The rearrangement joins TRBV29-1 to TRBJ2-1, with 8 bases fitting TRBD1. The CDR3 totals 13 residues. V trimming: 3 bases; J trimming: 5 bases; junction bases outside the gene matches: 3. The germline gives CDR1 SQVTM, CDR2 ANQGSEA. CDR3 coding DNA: TGCAGCGTTGACGCGGACAGGGACAATGAGCAGTTCTTC. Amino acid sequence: CSVDADRDNEQFF.

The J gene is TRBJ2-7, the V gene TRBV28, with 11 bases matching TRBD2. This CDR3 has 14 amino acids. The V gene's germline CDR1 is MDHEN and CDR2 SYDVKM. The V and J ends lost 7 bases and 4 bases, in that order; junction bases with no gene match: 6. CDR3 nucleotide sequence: TGTGCCAGCACCTTAGCGGGAGGGCCGTACGAGCAGTACTTC. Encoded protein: CASTLAGGPYEQYF.